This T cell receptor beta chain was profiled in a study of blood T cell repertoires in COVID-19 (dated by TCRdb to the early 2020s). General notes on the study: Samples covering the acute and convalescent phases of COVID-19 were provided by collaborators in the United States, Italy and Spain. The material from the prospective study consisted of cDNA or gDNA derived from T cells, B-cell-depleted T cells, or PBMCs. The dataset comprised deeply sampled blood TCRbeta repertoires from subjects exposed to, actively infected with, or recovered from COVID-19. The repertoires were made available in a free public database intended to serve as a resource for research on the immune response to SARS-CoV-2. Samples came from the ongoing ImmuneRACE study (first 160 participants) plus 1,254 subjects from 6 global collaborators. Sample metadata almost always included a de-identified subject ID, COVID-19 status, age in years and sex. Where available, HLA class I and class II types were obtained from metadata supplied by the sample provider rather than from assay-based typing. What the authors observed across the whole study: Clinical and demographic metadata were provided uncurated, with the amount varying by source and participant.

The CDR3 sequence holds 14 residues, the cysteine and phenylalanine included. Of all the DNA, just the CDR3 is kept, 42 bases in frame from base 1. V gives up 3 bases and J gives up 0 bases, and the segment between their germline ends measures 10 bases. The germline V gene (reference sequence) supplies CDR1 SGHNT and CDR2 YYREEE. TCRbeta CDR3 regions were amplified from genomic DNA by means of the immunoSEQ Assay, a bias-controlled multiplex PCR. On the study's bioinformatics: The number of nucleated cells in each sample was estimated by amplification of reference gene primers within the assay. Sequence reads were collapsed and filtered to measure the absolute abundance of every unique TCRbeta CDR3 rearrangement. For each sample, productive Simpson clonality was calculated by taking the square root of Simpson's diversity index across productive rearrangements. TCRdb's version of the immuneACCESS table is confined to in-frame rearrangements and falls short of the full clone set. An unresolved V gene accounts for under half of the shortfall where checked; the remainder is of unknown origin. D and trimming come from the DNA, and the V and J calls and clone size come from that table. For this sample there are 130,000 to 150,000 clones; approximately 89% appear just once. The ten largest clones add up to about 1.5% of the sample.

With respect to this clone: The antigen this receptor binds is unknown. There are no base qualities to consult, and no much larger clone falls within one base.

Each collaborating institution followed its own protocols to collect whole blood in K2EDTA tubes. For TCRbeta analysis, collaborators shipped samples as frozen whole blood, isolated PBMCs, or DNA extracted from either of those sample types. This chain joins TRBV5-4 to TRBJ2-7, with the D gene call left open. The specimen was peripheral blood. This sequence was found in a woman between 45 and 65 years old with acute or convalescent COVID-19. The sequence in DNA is TGTGCCAGCAGCTCCCTCGGTAGCTCCTACGAGCAGTACTTC. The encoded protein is CASSSLGSSYEQYF. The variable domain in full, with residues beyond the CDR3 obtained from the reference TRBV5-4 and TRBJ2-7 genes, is ETGVTQSPTHLIKTRGQQVTLRCSSQSGHNTVSWYQQALGQGPQFIFQYYREEENGRGNFPPRFSGLQFPNYSSELNVNALELDDSALYLCASSSLGSSYEQYFGPGTRLTVT.